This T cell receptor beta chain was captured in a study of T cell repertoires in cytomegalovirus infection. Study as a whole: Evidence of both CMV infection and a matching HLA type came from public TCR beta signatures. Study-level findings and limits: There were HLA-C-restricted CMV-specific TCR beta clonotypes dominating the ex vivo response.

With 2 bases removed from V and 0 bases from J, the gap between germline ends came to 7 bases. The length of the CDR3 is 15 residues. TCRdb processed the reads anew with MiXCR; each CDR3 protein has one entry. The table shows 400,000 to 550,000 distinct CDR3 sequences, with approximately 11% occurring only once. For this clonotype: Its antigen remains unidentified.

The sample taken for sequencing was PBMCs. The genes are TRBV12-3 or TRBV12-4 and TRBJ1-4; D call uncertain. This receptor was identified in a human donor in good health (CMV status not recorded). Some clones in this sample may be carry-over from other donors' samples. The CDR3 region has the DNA TGTGCCAGCAGTTTACGGACCACAACTAATGAAAAACTGTTTTTT. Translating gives CASSLRTTTNEKLFF.